These T cell receptor beta chains were read from a single sample in a study of blood T cell repertoires in COVID-19. Only in-frame clones appear in the TCRdb table, and some are missing; sequencing was by immunoSEQ multiplex PCR. The top ten clones hold approximately 7.7% of a sample with fewer than 200,000 clones, less than 85% of them seen once. Sequencing was done on a sample of peripheral blood. These receptors were obtained from an older woman with COVID-19, enrolled during active disease. Both conserved end residues are part of each CDR3. The order of the fields is D gene, clone size, J gene, V gene, CDR3 DNA, CDR3 protein. D genes are given only for firm matches. Clone sizes are given selectively: once, few, many, or a class where the clone is expanded.

>TRBD1|-|TRBJ2-3|TRBV19
TGTGCCAGTAGTATAGGCGACAGGGGGCTGGATACGCAGTATTTT
CASSIGDRGLDTQYF
>-|many|TRBJ2-2|TRBV24-1
TGTGCCACCAGTGATTTGGCTCTAGGGGACACCGGGGAGCTGTTTTTT
CATSDLALGDTGELFF
>TRBD1|-|TRBJ1-2|TRBV4-2
TGTGCCAGCAGCCAAGAAAGAGGGGGCACTGGCTACACCTTC
CASSQERGGTGYTF
>TRBD1|once|TRBJ2-7|TRBV11-1
TGTGCCAGCAGCTACCGACAGGGGGGTTTCCACGAGCAGTACTTC
CASSYRQGGFHEQYF
>TRBD1|once|TRBJ1-6|TRBV30
TGTGCCTGGAGCCGACTCCGGGACAGCAATTCACCCCTCCACTTT
CAWSRLRDSNSPLHF
>-|once|TRBJ2-2|TRBV5-1
TGCGCCAGCAGCTTATCAGGGGTAACGAACACCGGGGAGCTGTTTTTT
CASSLSGVTNTGELFF
>TRBD1|once|TRBJ2-4|TRBV30
TGTGCCTGGAGTAGCTTACAGGGGGTCAAAAACATTCAGTACTTC
CAWSSLQGVKNIQYF
>TRBD1|-|TRBJ1-2|TRBV9
TGTGCCAGCAGCGTACAGGGGGCGAATCTGAATGGCTACACCTTC
CASSVQGANLNGYTF
>-|many|TRBJ2-1|TRBV15
TGTGCCACCAGCGGAATACAGGGTTCAGGGTATGAGCAGTTCTTC
CATSGIQGSGYEQFF
>-|-|TRBJ1-4|TRBV7-9
TGTGCCAGCAGCTCCCAACCAGCTCGAGGTGGGCTGTTTTTT
CASSSQPARGGLFF